This T cell receptor (beta chain) is from a study of T cell responses to AZD1222 COVID-19 vaccine. The repertoire was sequenced with immunoSEQ multiplex PCR; TCRdb's copy has only in-frame clones and lacks some. In the table there are 90,000 to 120,000 clones, 92% of which are singletons. CDR1 SQVTM and CDR2 ANQGSEA come from the germline V gene. The CDR3 spans 14 residues. The V and J ends lost 7 bases and 9 bases respectively, with 22 bases between them. V is TRBV29-1 and J is TRBJ2-1; D is perhaps TRBD2 (6 bases). The sample was peripheral blood, taken 28 days after the second AZD1222 dose. The clonotype was recovered from an adult who received the AZD1222 COVID-19 vaccine. The CDR3 DNA reads as TGCAGCGGTTCGCACGGGACTCCGCTCAGTGAGCAGTTCTTC. Encoded protein: CSGSHGTPLSEQFF.